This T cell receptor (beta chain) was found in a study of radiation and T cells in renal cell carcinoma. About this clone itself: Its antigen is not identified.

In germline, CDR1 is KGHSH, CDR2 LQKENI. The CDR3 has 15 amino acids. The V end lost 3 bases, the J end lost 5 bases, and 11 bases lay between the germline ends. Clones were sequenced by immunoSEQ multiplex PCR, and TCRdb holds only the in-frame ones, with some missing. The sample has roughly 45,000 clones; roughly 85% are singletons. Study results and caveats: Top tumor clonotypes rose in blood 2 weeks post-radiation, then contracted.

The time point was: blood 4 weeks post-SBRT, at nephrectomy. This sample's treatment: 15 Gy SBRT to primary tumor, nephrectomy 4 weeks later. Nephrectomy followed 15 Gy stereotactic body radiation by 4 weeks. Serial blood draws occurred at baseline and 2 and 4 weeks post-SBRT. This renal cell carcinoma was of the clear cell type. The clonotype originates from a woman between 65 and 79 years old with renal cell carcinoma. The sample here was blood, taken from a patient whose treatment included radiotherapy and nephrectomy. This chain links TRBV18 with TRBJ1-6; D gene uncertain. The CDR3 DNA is TGTGCCAGCTCACCTACGATGCTGAATAATTCACCCCTCCACTTT. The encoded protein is CASSPTMLNNSPLHF.